This TCR beta chain originates from a study of CD8 T cells in Susac syndrome. Turning to the study itself: When their blood was taken, the Susac syndrome patients had either not yet had any therapy, were taking corticosteroids, or were taking intravenous immunoglobulin alone.

Trimming removed 6 bases from V and 4 bases from J, with 16 bases in between. Germline CDR1 is SNHLY and CDR2 is FYNNEI. The length of the CDR3 is 15 residues. RNA, at roughly 0.5 to 1 ug, was reverse transcribed with random hexamers. TCRdb independently ran MiXCR on the immunoSEQ multiplex PCR reads; one entry per CDR3 protein. The sample has about 110,000 distinct CDR3 sequences; roughly 94% are singletons. Material: CD8+ T cells from PBMCs. The receptor's source is a human donor with Susac syndrome. V gene TRBV2 combines with J gene TRBJ1-5; TRBD1 might be the D (5 bases). The CDR3 nucleotides read TGTGCCAGCAGCCAGACATGGGGGGTTAATCAGCCCCAGCATTTT. This translates into CASSQTWGVNQPQHF.